The source of this T cell receptor (beta chain) is a study of blood T cell repertoires in COVID-19. Overall study: Sites across the United States, Italy and Spain contributed samples from acute and convalescent COVID-19. PBMCs, B-cell-depleted T cells, or T cells provided the cDNA or gDNA that made up the material.

This clone was seen only once. Patients of the Seattle cohort, enrolled during active infection, were followed longitudinally. The authors' processing: Reference gene primer amplification in the assay estimated nucleated cell counts. The repertoire was sequenced with immunoSEQ multiplex PCR; TCRdb's copy has only in-frame clones and lacks some. V and J calls and clone size are as listed in that table; D and trimming were resolved from the DNA. The sample shows roughly 290,000 clones, over 75% of them seen only once. The CDR3 is made up of 15 amino acids. V was shortened by 1 base and J by 10 bases, with 16 bases between the two germline ends. CDR1 and CDR2 (germline): LGHNA, YNFKEQ.

This rearrangement joins TRBV4-2 to TRBJ1-4, with D possibly TRBD1 on 5 matching bases. The sequence was obtained from a woman in her 30s with COVID-19, enrolled during active disease. Sequenced material: peripheral blood. The CDR3: CASSQGVKQEGKLFF. The CDR3 region has the DNA TGTGCCAGCAGCCAAGGGGTGAAACAGGAAGGAAAACTGTTTTTT.